This T cell receptor beta chain was identified in a study of cytomegalovirus exposure and HLA in healthy donors. Study observations and caveats: A later look showed TCR association rates differing by HLA locus, highest for DRB1 and lowest for HLA-C. CMV antigen specificity of a few CMV-associated chains was confirmed in vitro. It was reported that the classifier diagnosed cytomegalovirus status with high specificity and sensitivity in both the original and validation cohorts. With further analysis later on, most CMV-associated TCR beta chains appeared HLA-restricted.

PCR involved 60 Vbeta and 13 Jbeta primers. Libraries were prepared by immunoSEQ multiplex PCR; TCRdb keeps only in-frame clonotypes and omits some of them. The sample has 100,000 to 150,000 clones; more than 65% are singletons. This CDR3 region has 13 residues. V lost 6 bases to trimming and J lost 3 bases; unmatched junction nucleotides: 5. CDR1 MNHNY and CDR2 SVGAGI come from the germline V gene (reference sequence). Notes on this clone: The antigen is not known.

This receptor was obtained from an older woman in good health and CMV-seropositive. The rearrangement joins TRBV6-6 to TRBJ2-7, with 7 bases identical to TRBD2. What was sequenced was PBMCs. The CDR3 sequence is CASSPRDYYEQYF. CDR3 in DNA: TGTGCCAGCAGCCCCAGGGACTACTACGAGCAGTACTTC.